These 11 T cell receptor beta chains share one sample of origin, sequenced in a study of blood T cell repertoires in COVID-19. Repertoires were generated with immunoSEQ multiplex PCR, while TCRdb's copy carries only in-frame clones and drops some. The sample comprises some 150,000 clones, roughly 87% of which are singletons, and roughly 1.5% rests with the top ten. Sequencing was done on a sample of peripheral blood. The receptors come from a human donor in a cohort sampled during active COVID-19.

This chain uses TRBV7-2 with TRBJ1-5; D is undetermined. The CDR3 spans 15 residues. With 0 bases removed from V and 0 bases from J, the gap between germline ends came to 6 bases. Per germline, CDR1 SGHTA and CDR2 FQGNSA. CDR3 DNA: TGTGCCAGCAGCTTAGCGGCAAATAGCAATCAGCCCCAGCATTTT. It specifies CASSLAANSNQPQHF.

This clone was observed a few times. The genes are TRBV7-9 and TRBJ2-2; 7 bases fit TRBD2. The germline gives CDR1 SEHNR, CDR2 FQNEAQ (reference sequence). This CDR3 region has 14 residues. Germline trimming cut 4 bases from V and 5 bases from J; bases unmatched to any gene: 4. The CDR3 region is CASSSVGGTGELFF. CDR3 in DNA: TGTGCCAGCAGCTCGGTCGGGGGGACCGGGGAGCTGTTTTTT.

CDR3 residues: CASIAKTGLTEAFF. CDR3 DNA: TGTGCCAGTATAGCTAAAACAGGTCTCACTGAAGCTTTCTTT. The chain couples TRBV19 to TRBJ1-1, with D possibly TRBD1 on 5 matching bases. CDR1 LNHDA and CDR2 SQIVND come from the germline V gene (reference sequence). Trimming stripped 7 bases from V and 4 bases from J, with 16 bases between. The CDR3 runs to 14 residues.

This chain links TRBV19 with TRBJ1-6; D is uncertain. This CDR3 contains 15 residues. V was pared by 6 bases and J by 8 bases, with 17 bases between. The germline gives CDR1 LNHDA, CDR2 SQIVND (reference sequence). The CDR3 region has the DNA TGTGCCAGTAGCCCGGACCACGGGAGGGATTCACCCCTCCACTTT. Its translation is CASSPDHGRDSPLHF.

This clone was counted between two and nine times. The V call is TRBV5-1, the J call TRBJ2-5; 7 bases are shared with TRBD2. The CDR3 extends over 13 amino acids. J gave up 2 bases and V 3 bases, and 1 base lay outside the gene matches. CDR1 and CDR2 (germline): SGHRS, YFSETQ. CDR3: CASSWGGQETQYF. The CDR3 nucleotides are TGCGCCAGCAGCTGGGGGGGTCAAGAGACCCAGTACTTC.

The chain carries TRBV5-5 and TRBJ1-3; D gene unclear. V lost 0 bases to trimming and J lost 4 bases, with 8 bases between them. Germline CDR1 is SGHKS and CDR2 is YYEKEE (reference sequence). The CDR3 extends over 14 amino acids. The CDR3: CASSLVGAGNTIYF. The CDR3 nucleotides are TGTGCCAGCAGCTTGGTCGGAGCAGGAAACACCATATATTTT. The full variable domain, in which reference TRBV5-5 and TRBJ1-3 provide the parts outside the CDR3, is DAGVTQSPTHLIKTRGQQVTLRCSPISGHKSVSWYQQVLGQGPQFIFQYYEKEERGRGNFPDRFSARQFPNYSSELNVNALLLGDSALYLCASSLVGAGNTIYFGEGSWLTVV.

This clone has only one observation. V and J are TRBV4-1 and TRBJ1-1, with 7 bases identical to TRBD1. V gave up 5 bases and J gave up 3 bases; unmatched junction bases: 15. CDR1 and CDR2 (germline): MGHRA, YSYEKL. The CDR3 is made up of 17 amino acids. The CDR3 region is CASSYWTGSSVDTEAFF. The CDR3 DNA sequence: TGCGCCAGCAGCTACTGGACAGGCTCGAGTGTGGACACTGAAGCTTTCTTT.

The chain employs TRBV11-2 and TRBJ2-1, with 7 bases fitting TRBD2. Germline CDR1 and CDR2: SGHAT and FQNNGV. The CDR3 length is 15 residues. With V trimmed by 2 bases and J by 2 bases, 3 bases remained unmatched. The CDR3 coding sequence is TGTGCCAGCAGCTTAATGGGGGGGGCCTACAATGAGCAGTTCTTC. It translates to CASSLMGGAYNEQFF. Supplemented by reference TRBV11-2 and TRBJ2-1, the full variable domain reads EAGVAQSPRYKIIEKRQSVAFWCNPISGHATLYWYQQILGQGPKLLIQFQNNGVVDDSQLPKDRFSAERLKGVDSTLKIQPAKLEDSAVYLCASSLMGGAYNEQFFGPGTRLTVL.

The chain combines TRBV12-3 or TRBV12-4 with TRBJ2-2; no clear D. This CDR3 spans 12 amino acids. Trimming stripped 7 bases from V and 5 bases from J, with 8 bases between. In nucleotides, the CDR3 is TGTGCCAGCATCCCGCGGACCGGGGAGCTGTTTTTT. It translates to CASIPRTGELFF.

The rearrangement joins TRBV18 to TRBJ1-1; D perhaps matches TRBD1 (5 bases). The V end lost 2 bases, the J end lost 0 bases, and 13 bases lay between the germline ends. The CDR3 runs to 16 residues. Germline lookup yields CDR1 KGHSH and CDR2 LQKENI. The DNA for the CDR3 is TGTGCCAGCTCACCATCCACGGCAGGGCTGAACACTGAAGCTTTCTTT. It codes for CASSPSTAGLNTEAFF.

The chain carries TRBV14 and TRBJ2-4; perhaps TRBD1 as D (6 bases). The CDR3 has 13 residues. The germline V and J ends were trimmed by 1 base and 9 bases, with 10 bases remaining between them. The germline V gene has CDR1 SGHDN and CDR2 FVKESK. As DNA, the CDR3 is TGTGCCAGCAGCCAAGCTGGGGGCATCATTCAGTACTTC. It yields the protein CASSQAGGIIQYF.